This T cell receptor beta chain was documented in a study of cytomegalovirus exposure and HLA in healthy donors. The CDR3 covers 13 residues. The germline CDR1 and CDR2 sequences are SGHTA and FQGNSA. The ends were cut back, 5 bases at V and 5 bases at J, with 10 bases in the middle. This PCR relied on a set of 60 Vbeta primers and 13 Jbeta primers. The protocol was immunoSEQ multiplex PCR, while the TCRdb copy is restricted to in-frame clones and leaves out a portion. The repertoire has 150,000 or so clones, roughly 79% of them found once; the top ten carry 0.5% to 0.85%. The source is a male donor in good health and CMV-seronegative. Sequenced: PBMCs. The V and J genes are TRBV7-2 and TRBJ1-5; no reliable D call. CDR3 loop: CASSTQRDQPQHF. The DNA for the CDR3 is TGTGCCAGCAGCACACAGAGGGATCAGCCCCAGCATTTT. Together with reference TRBV7-2 and TRBJ1-5, the CDR3 gives the full variable domain: GAGVSQSPSNKVTEKGKDVELRCDPISGHTALYWYRQSLGQGLEFLIYFQGNSAPDKSGLPSDRFSAERTGGSVSTLTIQRTQQEDSAVYLCASSTQRDQPQHFGDGTRLSIL.